These 18 T cell receptor beta chains share one sample of origin, sequenced in a study of T-cell reconstitution after alpha-beta-depleted transplantation in children. This sample's TCRbeta library carried unique molecular identifier barcodes. From the PCR reads, TCRdb called clonotypes with MiXCR, one entry per CDR3 protein. Found here are about 640,000 distinct CDR3 sequences, roughly 17% of them singletons; the top ten hold 0.8% to 1.1%. The sequencing here drew on PBMCs from the stem cell graft donor, taken from the stem cell graft. All receptors derive from a human donor who donated a stem cell graft to a child with acute myeloid leukemia.

This clonotype occurred a few times. J is TRBJ2-3 and V is TRBV5-5; D is ambiguous. Germline V gene lookup returns CDR1 SGHKS and CDR2 YYEKEE (reference sequence). The CDR3 consists of 14 residues. V was pared by 0 bases and J by 2 bases, with 7 bases between. DNA of the CDR3: TGTGCCAGCAGCTTGGAACCCTACACAGATACGCAGTATTTT. Translating gives CASSLEPYTDTQYF.

This clonotype has a count of ten or more. This chain links TRBV7-9 with TRBJ1-2; D is unresolved. Germline loops: CDR1 SEHNR, CDR2 FQNEAQ (reference sequence). This CDR3 region has 14 residues. V was trimmed by 6 bases and J by 1 base, leaving 12 bases between them. The CDR3 loop is CASSLARGNYGYTF. The CDR3 nucleotides are TGTGCCAGCAGTTTGGCGCGGGGTAACTATGGCTACACCTTC.

Many counts were recorded for this clonotype. This chain connects TRBV20-1 to TRBJ2-3, with 9 bases fitting TRBD2. This CDR3 region has 15 residues. CDR1 is DFQATT and CDR2 is SNEGSKA in the germline V gene (reference sequence). V was clipped by 5 bases and J by 1 base; unmatched bases: 7. DNA of the CDR3: TGCAGTGCTGCCGGGCGGGGGGGCCGCACAGATACGCAGTATTTT. This codes for CSAAGRGGRTDTQYF.

CDR3 protein: CATSGPGGGTDTQYF. The CDR3 bases are TGTGCCACCAGCGGTCCGGGGGGGGGCACAGATACGCAGTATTTT. The V and J genes are TRBV15 and TRBJ2-3; TRBD2 agrees at 8 bases. The CDR3 length is 15 residues. The germline V gene encodes CDR1 LNHNV and CDR2 YYDKDF (reference sequence). V lost 5 bases to trimming and J lost 1 base; unmatched junction nucleotides: 5.

The V gene is TRBV27, the J gene TRBJ2-1, with D tentatively TRBD2 (5 bases). The CDR3 loop spans 13 amino acids. V gave up 4 bases and J gave up 9 bases, with 13 bases separating them. CDR1 is MNHEY, CDR2 SMNVEV, per germline (reference sequence). CDR3 DNA: TGTGCCAGCAGTTGGGAGAGGCAAAGTGAGCAGTTCTTC. It translates to CASSWERQSEQFF.

This chain joins TRBV5-1 and TRBJ1-4; D possibly corresponds to TRBD1 (5 bases). CDR3 length: 14 residues. Trimming cost V 4 bases and J 1 base, with 8 bases left between them. Looked up from germline, CDR1 is SGHRS and CDR2 is YFSETQ. The CDR3 coding sequence is TGCGCCAGCAGCCCAGGGAAAACTAATGAAAAACTGTTTTTT. It codes for CASSPGKTNEKLFF. Full variable domain (rest looked up from reference TRBV5-1 and TRBJ1-4): KAGVTQTPRYLIKTRGQQVTLSCSPISGHRSVSWYQQTPGQGLQFLFEYFSETQRNKGNFPGRFSGRQFSNSRSEMNVSTLELGDSALYLCASSPGKTNEKLFFGSGTQLSVL.

The rearrangement uses TRBV12-3 or TRBV12-4 and TRBJ1-1; no definite D call. V gave up 1 base and J gave up 1 base, with 10 bases separating them. This CDR3 is built from 15 residues. CDR3 protein: CASSLVWVKNTEAFF. The CDR3 DNA reads as TGTGCCAGCAGTTTAGTTTGGGTTAAGAACACTGAAGCTTTCTTT.

Ten or more counts support this clonotype. This sequence joins TRBV20-1 and TRBJ1-2; 9 bases line up with TRBD1. The CDR3 runs to 13 residues. CDR1 and CDR2 from the germline V gene are DFQATT and SNEGSKA (reference sequence). V lost 3 bases to trimming and J lost 4 bases; unmatched junction nucleotides: 3. CDR3 protein: CSASTGGIYGYTF. The DNA for the CDR3 is TGCAGTGCTAGTACAGGGGGCATCTATGGCTACACCTTC.

The chain is built from TRBV7-2 and TRBJ2-2; 10 bases agree with TRBD2. The germline V gene has CDR1 SGHTA and CDR2 FQGNSA. The CDR3 is 15 amino acids. The trim removed 5 bases at V and 5 bases at J, leaving 5 bases unmatched. In DNA form, the CDR3 reads TGTGCCAGCAGCGGAGCGGGGGGGAGGACCGGGGAGCTGTTTTTT. As protein: CASSGAGGRTGELFF.

V and J are TRBV5-1 and TRBJ2-3; perhaps D is TRBD1 or TRBD2 (5 bases each). Per germline, CDR1 SGHRS and CDR2 YFSETQ. The CDR3 consists of 17 residues. The V gene lost 0 bases and the J gene lost 3 bases, with 17 bases spanning the gap. CDR3 sequence: CASSLASGREWTDTQYF. CDR3 nucleotides: TGCGCCAGCAGCTTGGCTAGTGGCAGGGAGTGGACAGATACGCAGTATTTT.

This clonotype was detected a few times. The V and J genes are TRBV20-1 and TRBJ2-7; 7 nucleotides line up with TRBD1. CDR1 is DFQATT, CDR2 SNEGSKA, per germline (reference sequence). Trimming took 2 bases from V and 7 from J; bases not matched to a gene: 8. This CDR3 spans 13 amino acids. For the CDR3, the DNA is TGCAGTGCTAGAATACGGGACAGAGGTGAGCAGTACGTC. Protein: CSARIRDRGEQYV.

This clonotype was counted ten times or more. The chain joins TRBV12-3 or TRBV12-4 to TRBJ1-4; TRBD1 matches at 9 bases. V dropped 5 bases and J dropped 2; count of bases not matched to a gene: 6. The CDR3 spans 16 residues. For the CDR3, the DNA is TGTGCCAGCAGTCGAGACGGACAGGGGACTAATGAAAAACTGTTTTTT. It encodes CASSRDGQGTNEKLFF.

The chain recombines TRBV5-1 with TRBJ2-1, with 8 bases fitting TRBD2. V shed 3 bases, J shed 6 bases, and the junction held 11 bases outside the gene matches. This CDR3 contains 16 residues. Germline V CDR1 and CDR2: SGHRS, YFSETQ. CDR3 coding DNA: TGCGCCAGCAGCTCCCCAGCGGGGGCCATGGGCAATGAGCAGTTCTTC. Its translation: CASSSPAGAMGNEQFF.

J is TRBJ2-3 and V is TRBV7-9, with D possibly being TRBD2 (7 bases). This CDR3 comprises 16 residues. V dropped 5 bases and J dropped 2 bases, with 17 bases sitting between them. CDR1 and CDR2 from the germline V gene are SEHNR and FQNEAQ (reference sequence). The CDR3 is CASSLPRGASTDTQYF. The CDR3 DNA reads as TGTGCCAGCAGCCTCCCCCGGGGGGCTTCCACAGATACGCAGTATTTT.

This clonotype has more than one count but fewer than ten. The rearrangement joins TRBV6-1 to TRBJ1-1; D unclear. Germline CDR1 reads MNHNS; CDR2 reads SASEGT. V was trimmed by 1 base and J by 0 bases, leaving 6 bases between them. This CDR3 spans 14 amino acids. The CDR3 DNA reads TGTGCCAGCAGTGAAGGACTTGTGAACACTGAAGCTTTCTTT. The encoded protein is CASSEGLVNTEAFF.

This clonotype showed up just a few times. The V call is TRBV9, the J call TRBJ2-1; D is unclear. V dropped 1 base and J dropped 8 bases, with 13 bases sitting between them. Per germline, CDR1 SGDLS and CDR2 YYNGEE. The CDR3 is 14 amino acids. The CDR3 nucleotides are TGTGCCAGCAGCGTAATGGTTTCCAGCCATGAGCAGTTCTTC. Protein product: CASSVMVSSHEQFF.

The chain links TRBV21-1 to TRBJ1-5; TRBD1 is the table's D call, not checked against the DNA. TRBV21-1 is noted as a pseudogene. The CDR3 is made up of 22 amino acids. The CDR3 coding sequence is TGTGCCAGCAGCAAGTATAGGATATCGGGGAGGACAGGTCACTATAGCAATCAGCCCCAGCATTTT. The encoded protein is CASSKYRISGRTGHYSNQPQHF.

This clonotype was recorded many times. V usage is TRBV12-3 or TRBV12-4 and J usage is TRBJ1-2; D may be TRBD1 (5 bases). The V gene lost 7 bases and the J gene lost 7 bases, with 19 bases spanning the gap. The CDR3 loop spans 14 amino acids. The CDR3 nucleotides read TGTGCCAGCACCCTTATCTGGGGGATGGGTGGCTACACCTTC. This gives the protein CASTLIWGMGGYTF.